Shown below are 2 T cell receptor beta chains from a single sample sequenced in a study of T-cell reconstitution after alpha-beta-depleted transplantation in children. The library targeted TCRbeta and was prepared with unique molecular identifiers. TCRdb processed the PCR reads anew with MiXCR; each CDR3 protein has one entry. The sample has over 150,000 distinct CDR3 sequences, approximately 7% seen once. Here the sequenced sample was PBMCs, taken before TCRalphabeta/CD19-depleted stem cell transplant. These receptors all stem from a boy aged 2-15 years with acute lymphoblastic leukemia, due to receive a stem cell transplant.

This clonotype was observed at least ten times. This chain joins TRBV12-3 or TRBV12-4 and TRBJ2-1; no definite D call. Trimming stripped 2 bases from V and 9 bases from J, with 14 bases between. The CDR3 runs to 14 residues. CDR3 sequence (DNA): TGTGCCAGCAGTTTAACATCCTGGGGTGGTGAGCAGTTCTTC. Translation: CASSLTSWGGEQFF.

This clonotype was seen a handful of times. The V and J genes are TRBV10-3 and TRBJ2-1, with 11 bases aligning to TRBD2. This CDR3 is built from 16 residues. The germline gives CDR1 ENHRY, CDR2 SYGVKD. V shed 2 bases, J shed 8 bases, and the junction held 8 bases outside the gene matches. CDR3 nucleotides: TGTGCCATCAGTGAGGGCAGGACTAGCGGGTTGGATGAGCAGTTCTTC. This gives the protein CAISEGRTSGLDEQFF.